Listed below are T cell receptor beta chains from one sample, sequenced in a study of blood T cell repertoires in COVID-19. Here immunoSEQ multiplex PCR was the method, and the copy in TCRdb shows in-frame clones only, minus some. The data contain about 250,000 clones, 80% to 90% of them seen just once; the ten biggest clones take up approximately 1.3%. Sequenced: peripheral blood. The receptors stem from a man older than 75 with acute or convalescent COVID-19. Each CDR3 is given without its conserved first and last residue. Some rows mark clone size as missing; the rest say once, few, many or name a class of expanded clone.

v_gene | abundance | CDR3aa
TRBV19 | NA | ASSFSGGGGELF
TRBV29-1 | once | SAGRATNEKLF
TRBV5-4 | NA | ASSWDRANTEAF
TRBV11-2 | NA | ASSLYRNTDTQY
TRBV7-3 | few | ASSLTGGQTYNEQF
TRBV18 | NA | ASSPFPGQGGRNTEAF
TRBV25-1 | NA | ASSVSGGSNEKLF
TRBV5-4 | NA | ASSAISSQETQY
TRBV6-6 | NA | ASSYKDRVSGNTIY
TRBV28 | NA | ASILNGGSETQY
TRBV2 | NA | ASTEGAYLNTEAF
TRBV6-2/TRBV6-3 | NA | ASSPRGAGGEGEQY
TRBV7-3 | few | ASSLTGGAPSGANVLT
TRBV13 | NA | ASSLTGGGTDTQY
TRBV18 | NA | ASSRLEQVKNSPLH
TRBV7-3 | NA | ASSLGQGAPYEQY
TRBV27 | NA | ASSLRGGMAGNTIY
TRBV6-2/TRBV6-3 | NA | ASSRGIPGTGGTTEAF
TRBV5-1 | NA | ASSLVLAGPDTQY
TRBV9 | NA | ATLEGMRVGANVLT
TRBV6-5 | NA | ASSSDRTGGYEQY
TRBV7-9 | NA | ASSPLTEAF
TRBV4-3 | NA | ASSHLGRGGEQF